One and the same sample provided the 25 T cell receptor beta chains below, sequenced in a study of identical twins (TCRdb year 2016). The library came from 5' RACE. Sequencer: Illumina HiSeq 2000. Using fastp at Q25 and MiXCR, TCRdb reprocessed the public reads and kept productive beta chains. When rows share a CDR3 protein, they turn into one entry using the most common DNA and genes. This sample comprises some 730,000 distinct CDR3 sequences, 15% to 20% of them detected only once. The ten largest clones add up to around 13% of the sample. These sequences were also reported in another study, on T cells expressing NK-cell markers.

Sample: PBMCs. The origin of the receptors is a woman younger than 35 in good health.

V is TRBV4-3 and J is TRBJ1-5, with no clear D. This CDR3 comprises 15 residues. V was pared by 0 bases and J by 6 bases, with 12 bases between. The germline V gene has CDR1 LGHNA and CDR2 YSLEER. The DNA for the CDR3 is TGCGCCAGCAGCCAAGAATTTTGGGGAGGTCAGCCCCAGCATTTT. As protein: CASSQEFWGGQPQHF.

In its sample, this clonotype was seen a few times. The genes are TRBV29-1 and TRBJ2-7; TRBD1 might be the D (5 bases). V lost 7 bases, J lost 8 bases, and 15 bases lay in between. CDR3 length equals 11 residues. Germline CDR1 SQVTM, CDR2 ANQGSEA. CDR3 residues: CSGGNGAKQYF. DNA of the CDR3: TGCAGCGGGGGCAATGGGGCGAAGCAGTACTTC.

This clonotype was detected a few times. The chain is built from TRBV5-1 and TRBJ1-6; D may be TRBD1 (5 bases). Germline lookup yields CDR1 SGHRS and CDR2 YFSETQ. The length of the CDR3 is 16 residues. The germline V and J ends were trimmed by 2 bases and 4 bases, with 13 bases remaining between them. The CDR3 nucleotides are TGCGCCAGCAGCTTTAGGCAGGGCCTGTATAATTCACCCCTCCACTTT. Translating it yields CASSFRQGLYNSPLHF.

About this clonotype: Sequence at one end of the junction differs from germline and may be a read error. The chain employs TRBV5-6 and TRBJ2-3, with TRBD2 identical over 8 bases. Germline loops: CDR1 SGHDT, CDR2 YYEEEE. The CDR3 has 13 residues. The DNA of the CDR3 is TGTGCCAGCAGCCGGACTAGCAGAGATACGCAGTATTTT. Amino acids: CASSRTSRDTQYF.

This clonotype turned up a few times. This chain links TRBV3-1 with TRBJ2-5, with 7 bases aligning to TRBD2. With V trimmed by 3 bases and J by 7 bases, 11 bases remained unmatched. The CDR3 contains 15 residues. Germline-derived CDR1 and CDR2 are LGHDT and YNNKEL (reference sequence). This CDR3 is CASSQSGAMVGTQYF. CDR3 in DNA: TGTGCCAGCAGCCAGAGCGGGGCCATGGTCGGGACCCAGTACTTC.

The table lists this clonotype with many counts. This sequence joins TRBV5-1 and TRBJ2-1; possibly TRBD2 for D (6 bases). Germline assignment: CDR1 SGHRS and CDR2 YFSETQ. The CDR3 is 15 amino acids. V was clipped by 0 bases and J by 1 base, with 8 bases between them. This CDR3 is CASSLVSGSYNEQFF. The CDR3 region has the DNA TGCGCCAGCAGCTTGGTTAGCGGTTCCTACAATGAGCAGTTCTTC. Full variable domain (outside the CDR3, taken from reference TRBV5-1 and TRBJ2-1): KAGVTQTPRYLIKTRGQQVTLSCSPISGHRSVSWYQQTPGQGLQFLFEYFSETQRNKGNFPGRFSGRQFSNSRSEMNVSTLELGDSALYLCASSLVSGSYNEQFFGPGTRLTVL.

In its sample, this clonotype was seen a few times. This chain joins TRBV11-3 and TRBJ2-1, with 12 positions matching TRBD2. The germline CDR1 and CDR2 sequences are SGHNT and YENEEA. J lost 4 bases, V lost 5 bases, and 12 bases had no gene match. The CDR3 length is 18 residues. CDR3 residues: CASSLRGLAGTQYNEQFF. The CDR3 nucleotides read TGTGCCAGCAGCCTACGAGGACTAGCGGGGACACAATACAATGAGCAGTTCTTC.

The chain is built from TRBV7-7 and TRBJ2-1; 11 bases agree with TRBD2. Germline trimming cut 2 bases from V and 9 bases from J; bases unmatched to any gene: 6. Germline CDR1 SSHAT, CDR2 FNYEAQ (reference sequence). The CDR3 has 15 residues. The DNA of the CDR3 is TGTGCCAGCAGCTTATCTAGCGGGAGGTATGGTGAGCAGTTCTTC. This gives the protein CASSLSSGRYGEQFF.

This clonotype occurred many times. The CDR3 DNA sequence: TGTGCCAGCAGCCCCGACAGGTTCTATGGCTACACCTTC. Translated: CASSPDRFYGYTF. The chain links TRBV12-3 or TRBV12-4 to TRBJ1-2; possible D gene TRBD1, 6 bases. V was shortened by 6 bases and J by 4 bases, with 12 bases between the two germline ends. CDR3 size: 13 residues.

This clonotype has ten or more counts. The genes are TRBV12-3 or TRBV12-4 and TRBJ2-2; D unclear. Between the trimmed V and J ends, which lost 6 bases and 8 bases, there was a span of 10 bases. This CDR3 is 12 amino acids long. As DNA, the CDR3 is TGTGCCAGCAGACCCCATGAAGGGGAGCTGTTTTTT. Translating it yields CASRPHEGELFF.

This clonotype showed up many times. The chain uses TRBV9 and TRBJ2-2, with D unclear. There are 12 residues in the CDR3. From germline, CDR1 is SGDLS and CDR2 YYNGEE. V was shortened by 2 bases and J by 4 bases, with 3 bases between the two germline ends. In DNA, the CDR3 is TGTGCCAGCAGCGTCCTCACCGGGGAGCTGTTTTTT. It translates to CASSVLTGELFF.

The chain employs TRBV6-5 and TRBJ1-6; TRBD1 matches 9 bases. CDR3 length: 17 amino acids. Germline V gives CDR1 MNHEY, CDR2 SVGAGI. Trimming took 4 bases from V and 7 from J; bases not matched to a gene: 11. The CDR3 bases are TGTGCCAGCAGTTCCACCCTGGGACAGGGAAGAAATTCACCCCTCCACTTT. Residues: CASSSTLGQGRNSPLHF.

CDR3 nucleotide sequence: TGTGCCAGCAATAGAGGCCGAGGGACGCAGTATTTT. As protein: CASNRGRGTQYF. The rearrangement links TRBV2 to TRBJ2-3; TRBD2 is a possible D gene (5 bases). The germline V gene has CDR1 SNHLY and CDR2 FYNNEI. Trimming cost V 7 bases and J 9 bases, with 14 bases left between them. The CDR3 is 12 amino acids. Together with reference TRBV2 and TRBJ2-3, the CDR3 gives the full variable domain: EPEVTQTPSHQVTQMGQEVILRCVPISNHLYFYWYRQILGQKVEFLVSFYNNEISEKSEIFDDQFSVERPDGSNFTLKIRSTKLEDSAMYFCASNRGRGTQYFGPGTRLTVL.

In its sample, this clonotype was seen a few times. The gene calls are TRBV10-3 and TRBJ2-3; 12 positions agree with TRBD2. The germline CDR1 and CDR2 sequences are ENHRY and SYGVKD. J gave up 2 bases and V 6 bases, and 12 bases lay outside the gene matches. This CDR3 has 18 amino acids. The CDR3: CAIRPLAGGQGITDTQYF. CDR3 bases: TGTGCCATCAGGCCCCTAGCGGGGGGGCAAGGAATCACAGATACGCAGTATTTT.

This clonotype was counted only a few times. The gene calls are TRBV20-1 and TRBJ2-5; D not certain. V was pared by 0 bases and J by 7 bases, with 12 bases between. The CDR3 loop spans 13 amino acids. Germline V gives CDR1 DFQATT, CDR2 SNEGSKA (reference sequence). CDR3 coding DNA: TGCAGTGCTAGAGATCTCATGCTCGGGACCCAGTACTTC. Amino acids: CSARDLMLGTQYF.

The chain joins TRBV10-3 to TRBJ1-6; 10 bases are a match to TRBD1. The germline V gene has CDR1 ENHRY and CDR2 SYGVKD. The CDR3 spans 12 residues. Germline trimming cut 9 bases from V and 10 bases from J; bases unmatched to any gene: 3. The CDR3 DNA reads TGTGCCATAGGACAGGGGGAATCACCCCTCCACTTT. Residues: CAIGQGESPLHF.

This clonotype was seen a few times. This chain connects TRBV10-3 to TRBJ2-7, with D hard to call. Trimming took 0 bases from V and 4 from J, leaving 4 bases between them. This CDR3 is built from 12 residues. The germline gives CDR1 ENHRY, CDR2 SYGVKD. CDR3 amino acids: CAISESVYEQYF. The DNA of the CDR3 is TGTGCCATCAGTGAGTCGGTATACGAGCAGTACTTC.

This rearrangement joins TRBV12-3 or TRBV12-4 to TRBJ2-5; possibly TRBD1 or TRBD2 for D (5 bases each). The CDR3 loop spans 15 amino acids. The V gene lost 6 bases and the J gene lost 5 bases, with 19 bases spanning the gap. The CDR3: CASRPGTASGETQYF. In nucleotides, the CDR3 is TGTGCCAGCAGGCCCGGGACCGCCTCCGGGGAGACCCAGTACTTC.

The genes are TRBV20-1 and TRBJ2-1; D ambiguous. Germline loops: CDR1 DFQATT, CDR2 SNEGSKA (reference sequence). Trimming removed 5 bases at V and 2 bases at J, with 13 bases between. The CDR3 totals 14 residues. The CDR3 DNA is TGCAGTGCTTTTCGACCGGGCGCCTACAATGAGCAGTTCTTC. As protein: CSAFRPGAYNEQFF.

This clonotype has just a few counts. The chain has TRBV29-1 and TRBJ2-7; D is unclear. The germline V gene has CDR1 SQVTM and CDR2 ANQGSEA. V was clipped by 7 bases and J by 6 bases, with 7 bases between them. The CDR3 spans 9 residues. CDR3 nucleotide sequence: TGCAGCGCACTTAGCGAGCAGTACTTC. Protein product: CSALSEQYF.

The chain has TRBV5-1 and TRBJ2-5, with D tentatively TRBD1 (6 bases). The CDR3 is made up of 15 amino acids. Germline V lookup: CDR1 SGHRS, CDR2 YFSETQ. The V and J ends lost 7 bases and 5 bases respectively, with 21 bases between them. CDR3 sequence (DNA): TGCGCCAGCGATAACAGGGCGGAAGGAGAGGAGACCCAGTACTTC. Translated, it gives CASDNRAEGEETQYF.

The chain is built from TRBV12-3 or TRBV12-4 and TRBJ2-1, with a possible D match to TRBD2 (6 bases). This CDR3 region has 14 residues. V was shortened by 10 bases and J by 2 bases, with 15 bases between the two germline ends. The CDR3 DNA follows: TGTGCCACAACGGCGGGAATGACCTACAATGAGCAGTTCTTC. Translating it yields CATTAGMTYNEQFF.

Here the CDR3 DNA reads TGCAGTGCTATCAGGACTAGCGGTCTTACCGGGGAGCTGTTTTTT. It codes for CSAIRTSGLTGELFF. The chain has TRBV20-1 and TRBJ2-2; 10 positions match TRBD2. J gave up 5 bases and V 4 bases, and 7 bases lay outside the gene matches. This CDR3 spans 15 amino acids. Germline-derived CDR1 and CDR2 are DFQATT and SNEGSKA (reference sequence).

The V call is TRBV3-1, the J call TRBJ1-2; tentative D call: TRBD1 (5 bases). Between the trimmed V and J ends, which lost 4 bases and 2 bases, there was a span of 17 bases. CDR3 length equals 16 residues. Germline-derived CDR1 and CDR2 are LGHDT and YNNKEL (reference sequence). CDR3 sequence reads: CASSPTPGTGNYGYTF. CDR3 nucleotides: TGTGCCAGCAGCCCCACACCCGGGACGGGAAACTATGGCTACACCTTC.

This sequence joins TRBV4-2 and TRBJ2-3, with 9 bases identical to TRBD2. The V gene's germline CDR1 is LGHNA and CDR2 YNFKEQ. This CDR3 region has 17 residues. Losses at the gene ends were 4 bases for V and 2 bases for J; bases not matched to a gene: 10. The CDR3 nucleotides are TGTGCCAGCAGCCCCCGACTAGCGGTTGAAATCACAGATACGCAGTATTTT. It is translated as CASSPRLAVEITDTQYF.